The text below deals with one TCR beta chain. Antigen unknown. In germline, CDR1 is SGHTA, CDR2 FQGNSA. Deletions cut 1 base from V and 0 bases from J, with 9 bases between. CDR3 length: 15 amino acids. The data are from a study of T cell responses to AZD1222 COVID-19 vaccine. Second-dose intervals near 4 or 12 weeks were combined. Broader study findings: CD4 TCRs linked to vaccination spanned spike, dominating at 160-218 and 743-854. Nearly half of the spike-specific TCRs reportedly recognize variant regions that carry no mutations. Spike-specific TCR breadth and depth were elevated following two AZD1222 doses.

Sequencing used immunoSEQ multiplex PCR; TCRdb keeps in-frame clones, though not all of them. The repertoire holds 120,000 to 150,000 clones, about 92% seen once, with roughly 1.8% in the top ten. Sequences were derived from peripheral blood, sampled 28 days after the second AZD1222 dose. The chain employs TRBV7-2 and TRBJ1-2, with D unresolved. This TCR came from an adult who received the AZD1222 COVID-19 vaccine. This chain's CDR3 is CASSLVSRANYGYTF. In DNA form, the CDR3 reads TGTGCCAGCAGCTTAGTCTCACGGGCTAACTATGGCTACACCTTC.